A selection of T cell receptor beta chains follows, all from one sample in a study of early T cells in non-severe SARS-CoV-2 infection. TCRdb independently ran MiXCR on the 5' RACE reads; one entry per CDR3 protein. The repertoire holds about 92,000 distinct CDR3 sequences, 16% seen once, with roughly 1.3% in the top ten. The sequenced sample was whole blood. The receptor set was obtained from an adult who was a healthcare worker with PCR-confirmed SARS-CoV-2 infection or an uninfected control (not recorded which). CDR3s include the opening cysteine and the closing phenylalanine or tryptophan. D genes are given only for firm matches. Clone size is stated in some rows and not others, as once, few, many or a class when expanded.

abundance: many; v_gene: TRBV4-2; d_gene: TRBD1; j_gene: TRBJ1-4; CDR3nt: TGTGCCAGCAGCCGAACTATGGGACAGGGCGCTGAAAAACTGTTTTTT; CDR3aa: CASSRTMGQGAEKLFF
abundance: -; v_gene: TRBV12-3/TRBV12-4; d_gene: -; j_gene: TRBJ2-3; CDR3nt: TGTGCCAGCAGTTTGAGACCCACAGATACGCAGTATTTT; CDR3aa: CASSLRPTDTQYF
abundance: -; v_gene: TRBV12-3/TRBV12-4; d_gene: -; j_gene: TRBJ2-1; CDR3nt: TGTGCCAGCAGTTTACGACTAACCGATGAGCAGTTCTTC; CDR3aa: CASSLRLTDEQFF
abundance: -; v_gene: TRBV28; d_gene: TRBD1; j_gene: TRBJ2-1; CDR3nt: TGTGCCAGCAGTTTACCACAAGGGGGCCGGTACAATGAGCAGTTCTTC; CDR3aa: CASSLPQGGRYNEQFF
abundance: -; v_gene: TRBV27; d_gene: -; j_gene: TRBJ1-6; CDR3nt: TGTGCCAGCAGTTTCGGGACCCCTAATTCACCCCTCCACTTT; CDR3aa: CASSFGTPNSPLHF
abundance: -; v_gene: TRBV2; d_gene: TRBD1; j_gene: TRBJ2-1; CDR3nt: TGTGCCAGTCAGGGGGCAGAAAATGAGCAGTTCTTC; CDR3aa: CASQGAENEQFF
abundance: few; v_gene: TRBV18; d_gene: TRBD1; j_gene: TRBJ1-4; CDR3nt: TGTGCCAGCTCAGGCCTCCGGGACAGGCGGGAAAAACTGTTTTTT; CDR3aa: CASSGLRDRREKLFF
abundance: -; v_gene: TRBV20-1; d_gene: TRBD1; j_gene: TRBJ2-1; CDR3nt: TGCAGTGCTGCTCCGGACAGGGGTCTCGACAATGAGCAGTTCTTC; CDR3aa: CSAAPDRGLDNEQFF
abundance: -; v_gene: TRBV4-3; d_gene: -; j_gene: TRBJ2-7; CDR3nt: TGCGCCAGCAGCCCGGCGATACACCTCTCCTACGAGCAGTACTTC; CDR3aa: CASSPAIHLSYEQYF
abundance: -; v_gene: TRBV18; d_gene: TRBD2; j_gene: TRBJ2-3; CDR3nt: TGTGCCAGCTCACCCCCTAGCGGGAAAACAGATACGCAGTATTTT; CDR3aa: CASSPPSGKTDTQYF
abundance: few; v_gene: TRBV6-2/TRBV6-3; d_gene: -; j_gene: TRBJ1-2; CDR3nt: TGTGCCAGCAGGGAGAGTGGGCCGCTTGGCTATGGCTACACCTTC; CDR3aa: CASRESGPLGYGYTF
abundance: many; v_gene: TRBV10-1; d_gene: -; j_gene: TRBJ2-5; CDR3nt: TGCGCCAGCAGTACCCTAGTGGGAGAGACCCAGTACTTC; CDR3aa: CASSTLVGETQYF
abundance: -; v_gene: TRBV11-2; d_gene: -; j_gene: TRBJ2-7; CDR3nt: TGTGCCAGCAGCTTATCCAGCCGAACCCCGGGGACCTACGAGCAGTACTTC; CDR3aa: CASSLSSRTPGTYEQYF
abundance: -; v_gene: TRBV28; d_gene: TRBD2; j_gene: TRBJ2-5; CDR3nt: TGTGCCAGCAGTTTAAACGGGAGGGCCCCAGAGACCCAGTACTTC; CDR3aa: CASSLNGRAPETQYF
abundance: many; v_gene: TRBV6-2/TRBV6-3; d_gene: TRBD2; j_gene: TRBJ2-1; CDR3nt: TGTGCCAGCAGTCCGGGACTAGAATACAATGAGCAGTTCTTC; CDR3aa: CASSPGLEYNEQFF
abundance: -; v_gene: TRBV9; d_gene: -; j_gene: TRBJ2-7; CDR3nt: TGTGCCAGCAGCCCCTACCCCGGGACAACCTACGAGCAGTACTTC; CDR3aa: CASSPYPGTTYEQYF
abundance: -; v_gene: TRBV5-6; d_gene: -; j_gene: TRBJ2-3; CDR3nt: TGTGCCAGCAGCTTGGTTGATCCAGATACGCAGTATTTT; CDR3aa: CASSLVDPDTQYF
abundance: -; v_gene: TRBV24-1; d_gene: -; j_gene: TRBJ1-2; CDR3nt: TGTGCCACCAGTGCAGGGAATAACTATGGCTACACCTTC; CDR3aa: CATSAGNNYGYTF
abundance: -; v_gene: TRBV29-1; d_gene: TRBD2; j_gene: TRBJ2-3; CDR3nt: TGCAGCTCCAGACTAGCGGGAGGTTCAGATACGCAGTATTTT; CDR3aa: CSSRLAGGSDTQYF
abundance: -; v_gene: TRBV2; d_gene: TRBD1; j_gene: TRBJ2-1; CDR3nt: TGTGCCAGCAGAGGTGGGATGGGGACAGGGGGCTATGAGCAGTTCTTC; CDR3aa: CASRGGMGTGGYEQFF
abundance: few; v_gene: TRBV18; d_gene: -; j_gene: TRBJ1-1; CDR3nt: TGTGCCAGCTCACCAGTCCAATCCACTGAAGCTTTCTTT; CDR3aa: CASSPVQSTEAFF
abundance: -; v_gene: TRBV6-2/TRBV6-3; d_gene: TRBD1; j_gene: TRBJ1-5; CDR3nt: TGTGCCAGCAGCCAGGGGACAGGTGGAGGCAATCAGCCCCAGCATTTT; CDR3aa: CASSQGTGGGNQPQHF
abundance: few; v_gene: TRBV28; d_gene: -; j_gene: TRBJ2-7; CDR3nt: TGTGCCAGCTACGACAGGTCCTACGAGCAGTACTTC; CDR3aa: CASYDRSYEQYF
abundance: -; v_gene: TRBV29-1; d_gene: -; j_gene: TRBJ2-7; CDR3nt: TGCAGCGACCCGACAGGACCCCTCTACGAGCAGTACTTC; CDR3aa: CSDPTGPLYEQYF
abundance: few; v_gene: TRBV2; d_gene: TRBD1; j_gene: TRBJ1-2; CDR3nt: TGTGCCAGCACCTTGACAGGGAGCGCGGGCGGCTACACCTTC; CDR3aa: CASTLTGSAGGYTF
abundance: few; v_gene: TRBV12-3/TRBV12-4; d_gene: -; j_gene: TRBJ1-2; CDR3nt: TGTGCCAGCAGTTTAATACAGGGCCAGGGCTACACCTTC; CDR3aa: CASSLIQGQGYTF
abundance: -; v_gene: TRBV5-7; d_gene: -; j_gene: TRBJ2-7; CDR3nt: TGTGCCAGCAGCTTGGGACTTGCCCTCTACGAGCAGTACTTC; CDR3aa: CASSLGLALYEQYF
abundance: few; v_gene: TRBV7-9; d_gene: TRBD1; j_gene: TRBJ2-3; CDR3nt: TGTGCCAGCAGCTTAAGGACGACAGGGATCCGAGATACGCAGTATTTT; CDR3aa: CASSLRTTGIRDTQYF
abundance: few; v_gene: TRBV21-1; d_gene: -; j_gene: TRBJ1-1; CDR3nt: TGTGCCAGCAGCTTCGTTGCTGAAGCTTTCTTT; CDR3aa: CASSFVAEAFF
abundance: many; v_gene: TRBV27; d_gene: -; j_gene: TRBJ1-1; CDR3nt: TGTGCCAGCAGTTTTCGAGGGGAGACTGAAGCTTTCTTT; CDR3aa: CASSFRGETEAFF
abundance: -; v_gene: TRBV6-5; d_gene: -; j_gene: TRBJ1-4; CDR3nt: TGTGCCAGCAGTTACTGGGCAGGGAGGGGTGAAAAACTGTTTTTT; CDR3aa: CASSYWAGRGEKLFF
abundance: -; v_gene: TRBV9; d_gene: -; j_gene: TRBJ2-3; CDR3nt: TGTGCCAGCAGCACCCAGGATAGCACAGATACGCAGTATTTT; CDR3aa: CASSTQDSTDTQYF
abundance: -; v_gene: TRBV20-1; d_gene: -; j_gene: TRBJ2-7; CDR3nt: TGCAGTGCTACTTCCGGGTCCTTATACGAGCAGTACTTC; CDR3aa: CSATSGSLYEQYF
abundance: few; v_gene: TRBV25-1; d_gene: -; j_gene: TRBJ1-1; CDR3nt: TGTGCCAGCAGTCAGGGGATGAACACTGAAGCTTTCTTT; CDR3aa: CASSQGMNTEAFF
abundance: -; v_gene: TRBV6-2/TRBV6-3; d_gene: TRBD1; j_gene: TRBJ2-7; CDR3nt: TGTGCCAGCAGTGGGACAGGGGGCTTCTACGAGCAGTACTTC; CDR3aa: CASSGTGGFYEQYF